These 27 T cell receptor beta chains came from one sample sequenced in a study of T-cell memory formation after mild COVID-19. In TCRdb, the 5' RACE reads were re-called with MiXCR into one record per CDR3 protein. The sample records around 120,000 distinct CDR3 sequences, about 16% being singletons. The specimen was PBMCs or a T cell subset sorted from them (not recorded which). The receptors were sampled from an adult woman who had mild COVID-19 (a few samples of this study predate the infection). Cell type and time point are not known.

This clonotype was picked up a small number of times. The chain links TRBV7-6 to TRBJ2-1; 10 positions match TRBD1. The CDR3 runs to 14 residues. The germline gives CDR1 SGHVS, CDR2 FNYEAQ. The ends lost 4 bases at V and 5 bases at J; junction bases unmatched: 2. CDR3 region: CASSSGQGNNEQFF. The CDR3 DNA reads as TGTGCCAGCAGCTCGGGACAGGGGAACAATGAGCAGTTCTTC. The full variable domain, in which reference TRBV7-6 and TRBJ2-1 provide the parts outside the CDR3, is GAGVSQSPRYKVTKRGQDVALRCDPISGHVSLYWYRQALGQGPEFLTYFNYEAQQDKSGLPNDRFSAERPEGSISTLTIQRTEQRDSAMYRCASSSGQGNNEQFFGPGTRLTVL.

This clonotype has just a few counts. The CDR3 protein is CASSLGRNNEQFF. The CDR3 coding sequence is TGTGCCAGCAGCCTGGGACGGAACAATGAGCAGTTCTTC. The V gene is TRBV12-3 or TRBV12-4, the J gene TRBJ2-1, with D perhaps TRBD1 or TRBD2 (5 bases each). There are 13 residues in the CDR3. V was clipped by 6 bases and J by 5 bases, with 11 bases between them.

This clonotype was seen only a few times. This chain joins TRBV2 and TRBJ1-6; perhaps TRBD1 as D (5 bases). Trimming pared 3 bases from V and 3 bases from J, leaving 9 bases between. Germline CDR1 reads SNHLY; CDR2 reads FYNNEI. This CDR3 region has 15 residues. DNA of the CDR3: TGTGCCAGCAGTGATAAGGGGTTCTATAATTCACCCCTCCACTTT. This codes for CASSDKGFYNSPLHF.

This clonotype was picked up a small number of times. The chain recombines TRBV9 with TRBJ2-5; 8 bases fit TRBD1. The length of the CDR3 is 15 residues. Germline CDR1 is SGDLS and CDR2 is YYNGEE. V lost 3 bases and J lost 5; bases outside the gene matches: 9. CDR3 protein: CASSAGQGRGETQYF. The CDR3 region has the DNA TGTGCCAGCAGCGCAGGACAGGGAAGGGGCGAGACCCAGTACTTC.

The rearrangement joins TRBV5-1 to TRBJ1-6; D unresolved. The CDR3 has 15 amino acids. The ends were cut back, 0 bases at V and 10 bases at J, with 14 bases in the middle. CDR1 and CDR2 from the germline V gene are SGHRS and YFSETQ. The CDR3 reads CASSLAGVDRSPLHF. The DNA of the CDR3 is TGCGCCAGCAGCTTGGCCGGGGTTGATCGGTCACCCCTCCACTTT.

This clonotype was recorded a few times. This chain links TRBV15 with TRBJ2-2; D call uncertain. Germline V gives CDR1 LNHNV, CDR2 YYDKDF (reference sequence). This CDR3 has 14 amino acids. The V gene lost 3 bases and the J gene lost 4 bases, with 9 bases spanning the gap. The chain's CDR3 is CATSREVGTGELFF. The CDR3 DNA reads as TGTGCCACCAGCAGGGAAGTCGGCACCGGGGAGCTGTTTTTT.

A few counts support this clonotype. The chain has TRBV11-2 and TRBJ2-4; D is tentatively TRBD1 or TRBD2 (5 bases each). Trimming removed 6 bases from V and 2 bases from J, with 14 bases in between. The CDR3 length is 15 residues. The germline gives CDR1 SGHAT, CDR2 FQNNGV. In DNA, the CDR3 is TGTGCCAGCAGAAAAATGGGGGACCCCAAAAACATTCAGTACTTC. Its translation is CASRKMGDPKNIQYF.

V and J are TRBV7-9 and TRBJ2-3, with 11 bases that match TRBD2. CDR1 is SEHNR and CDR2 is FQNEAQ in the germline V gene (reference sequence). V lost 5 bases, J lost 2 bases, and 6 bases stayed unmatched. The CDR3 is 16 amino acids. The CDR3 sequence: CASSQSTSGVTDTQYF. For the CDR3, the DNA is TGTGCCAGCAGCCAATCGACTAGCGGGGTCACAGATACGCAGTATTTT.

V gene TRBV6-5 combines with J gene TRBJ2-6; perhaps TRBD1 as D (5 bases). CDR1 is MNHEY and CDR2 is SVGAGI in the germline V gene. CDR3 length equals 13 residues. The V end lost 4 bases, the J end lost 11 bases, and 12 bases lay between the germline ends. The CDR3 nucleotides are TGTGCCAGCAGTTTGACAGAGTGGGACGTCCTGACTTTC. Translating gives CASSLTEWDVLTF.

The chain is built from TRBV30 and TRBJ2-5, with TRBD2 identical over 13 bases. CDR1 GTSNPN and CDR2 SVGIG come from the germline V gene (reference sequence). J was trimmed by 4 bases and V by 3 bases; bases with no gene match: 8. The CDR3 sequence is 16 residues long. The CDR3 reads CAWRLAGGPARETQYF. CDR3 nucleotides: TGTGCCTGGAGACTAGCGGGAGGGCCTGCGAGAGAGACCCAGTACTTC.

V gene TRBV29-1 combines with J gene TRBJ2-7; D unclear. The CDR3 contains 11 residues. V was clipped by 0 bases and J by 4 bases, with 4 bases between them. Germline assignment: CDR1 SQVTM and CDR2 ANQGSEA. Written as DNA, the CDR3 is TGCAGCGTTGAAGATATATACGAGCAGTACTTC. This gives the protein CSVEDIYEQYF.

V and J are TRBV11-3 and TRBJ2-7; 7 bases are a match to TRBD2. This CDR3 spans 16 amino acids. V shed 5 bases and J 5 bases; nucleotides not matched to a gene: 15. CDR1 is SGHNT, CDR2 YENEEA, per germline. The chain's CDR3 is CASSPGGGRPWDEQYF. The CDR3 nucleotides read TGTGCCAGCAGCCCCGGAGGCGGGAGACCTTGGGACGAGCAGTACTTC.

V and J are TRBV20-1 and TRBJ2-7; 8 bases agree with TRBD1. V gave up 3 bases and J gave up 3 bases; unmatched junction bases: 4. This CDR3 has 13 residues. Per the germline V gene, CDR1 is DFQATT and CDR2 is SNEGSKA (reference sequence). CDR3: CSARVDRGYEQYF. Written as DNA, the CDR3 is TGCAGTGCTAGGGTAGACAGGGGCTACGAGCAGTACTTC.

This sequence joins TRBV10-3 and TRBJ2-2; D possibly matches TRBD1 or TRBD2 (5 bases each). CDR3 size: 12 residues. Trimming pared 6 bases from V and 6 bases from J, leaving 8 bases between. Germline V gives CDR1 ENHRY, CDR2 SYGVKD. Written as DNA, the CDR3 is TGTGCCATCAGAGGGGACCCCGGGGAGCTGTTTTTT. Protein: CAIRGDPGELFF.

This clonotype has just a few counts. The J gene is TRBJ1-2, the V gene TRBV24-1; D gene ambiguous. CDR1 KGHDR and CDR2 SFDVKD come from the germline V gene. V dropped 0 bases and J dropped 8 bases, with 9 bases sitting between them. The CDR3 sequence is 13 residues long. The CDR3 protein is CATSDLAASGYTF. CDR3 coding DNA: TGTGCCACCAGTGATTTGGCGGCGAGCGGCTACACCTTC.

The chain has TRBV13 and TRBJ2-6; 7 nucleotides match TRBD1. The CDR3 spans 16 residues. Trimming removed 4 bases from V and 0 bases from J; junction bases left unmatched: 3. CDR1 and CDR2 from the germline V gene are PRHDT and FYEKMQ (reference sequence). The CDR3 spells CASSSRQGSGANVLTF. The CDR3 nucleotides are TGTGCCAGCAGCTCCAGACAGGGCTCTGGGGCCAACGTCCTGACTTTC.

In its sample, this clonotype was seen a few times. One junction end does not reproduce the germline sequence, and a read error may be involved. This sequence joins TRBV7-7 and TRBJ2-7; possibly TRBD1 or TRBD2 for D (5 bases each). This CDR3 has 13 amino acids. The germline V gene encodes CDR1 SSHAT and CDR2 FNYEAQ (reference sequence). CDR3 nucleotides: TGTGCTAGCAGCTTGGCAGGGAGCGACGAGCAGTACTTC. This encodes CASSLAGSDEQYF.

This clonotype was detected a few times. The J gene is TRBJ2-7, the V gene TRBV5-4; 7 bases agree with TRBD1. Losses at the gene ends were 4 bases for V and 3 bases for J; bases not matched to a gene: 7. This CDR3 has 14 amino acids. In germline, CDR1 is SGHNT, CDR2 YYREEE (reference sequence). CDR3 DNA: TGTGCCAGCAGCAGTAACAGGGGTGACTACGAGCAGTACTTC. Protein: CASSSNRGDYEQYF.

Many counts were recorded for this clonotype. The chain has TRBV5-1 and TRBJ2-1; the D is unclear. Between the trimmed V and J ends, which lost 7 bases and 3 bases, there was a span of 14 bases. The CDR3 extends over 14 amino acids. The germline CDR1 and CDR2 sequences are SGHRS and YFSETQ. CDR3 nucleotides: TGCGCCAGCTCTCAGGAATTGATCTACAATGAGCAGTTCTTC. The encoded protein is CASSQELIYNEQFF.

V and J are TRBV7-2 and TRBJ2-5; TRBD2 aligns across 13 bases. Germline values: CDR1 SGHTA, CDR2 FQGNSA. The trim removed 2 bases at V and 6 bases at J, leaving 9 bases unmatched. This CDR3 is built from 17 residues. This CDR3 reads CASSLSATSGGAKTQYF. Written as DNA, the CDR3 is TGTGCCAGCAGCTTATCCGCCACTAGCGGGGGGGCGAAGACCCAGTACTTC.

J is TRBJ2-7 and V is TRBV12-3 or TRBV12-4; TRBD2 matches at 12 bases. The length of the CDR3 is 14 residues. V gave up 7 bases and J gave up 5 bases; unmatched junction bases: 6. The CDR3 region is CASNLAGGQHEQYF. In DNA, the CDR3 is TGTGCCAGCAACCTAGCGGGAGGGCAGCACGAGCAGTACTTC.

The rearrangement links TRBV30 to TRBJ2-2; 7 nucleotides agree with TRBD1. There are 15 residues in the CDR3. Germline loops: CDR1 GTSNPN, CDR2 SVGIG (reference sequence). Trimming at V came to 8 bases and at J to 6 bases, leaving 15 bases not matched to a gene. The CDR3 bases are TGTGCCCGAACACCCGGGACAGAGGAGTCCGGGGAGCTGTTTTTT. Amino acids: CARTPGTEESGELFF.

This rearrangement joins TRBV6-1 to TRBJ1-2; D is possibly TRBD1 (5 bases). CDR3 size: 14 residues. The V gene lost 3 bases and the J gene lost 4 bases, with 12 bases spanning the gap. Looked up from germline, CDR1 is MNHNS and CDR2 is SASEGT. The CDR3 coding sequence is TGTGCCAGCAGTGAGGAGCGGGGCGTCTATGGCTACACCTTC. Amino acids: CASSEERGVYGYTF.

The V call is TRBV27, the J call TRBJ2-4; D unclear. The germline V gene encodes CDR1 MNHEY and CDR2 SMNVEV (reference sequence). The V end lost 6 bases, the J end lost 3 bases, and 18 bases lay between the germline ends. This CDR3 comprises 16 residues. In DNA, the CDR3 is TGTGCCAGCAGCCTGGGGTGGGCCACCTACAAAAACATTCAGTACTTC. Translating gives CASSLGWATYKNIQYF.

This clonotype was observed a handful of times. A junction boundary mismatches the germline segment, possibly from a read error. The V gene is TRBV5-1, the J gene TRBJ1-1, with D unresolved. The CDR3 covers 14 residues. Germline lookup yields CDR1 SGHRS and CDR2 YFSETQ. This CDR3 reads CASSLVAANRSFDF. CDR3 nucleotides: TGCGCCAGCAGCTTGGTGGCAGCCAATCGAAGCTTTGACTTT.

CDR3 coding DNA: TGTGCCAGCAGTTTTGGGGGGGGCCTCAAACAAACCTCCTACGAGCAGTACTTC. Amino acids: CASSFGGGLKQTSYEQYF. The chain carries TRBV12-3 or TRBV12-4 and TRBJ2-7; a possible D gene is TRBD2 (7 bases). This CDR3 is built from 18 residues. Trimming cost V 3 bases and J 0 bases, with 21 bases left between them.

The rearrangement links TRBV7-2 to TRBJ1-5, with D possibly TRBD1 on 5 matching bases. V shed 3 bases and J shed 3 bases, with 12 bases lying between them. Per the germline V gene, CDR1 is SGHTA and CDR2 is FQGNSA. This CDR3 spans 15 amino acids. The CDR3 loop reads CASSFGSGTNQPQHF. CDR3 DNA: TGTGCCAGCAGCTTCGGATCCGGGACCAATCAGCCCCAGCATTTT.